This T cell receptor (beta chain) was recorded in a study of cytomegalovirus exposure and HLA in healthy donors. At the level of the study: Earlier work reported 117 million unique TCR beta sequences from roughly 180 million T cells. Study-level points and caveats: TCR beta V- and J-gene trimming, according to a later analysis, was linked to a missense DCLRE1C variant.

This clone occurred once. Its specificity is unknown. This CDR3 spans 14 amino acids. Germline V lookup: CDR1 LGHNA, CDR2 YSLEER. V lost 4 bases to trimming and J lost 12 bases, with 18 bases between them. The study ran its PCR with 60 Vbeta and 13 Jbeta primers. The assay was immunoSEQ multiplex PCR, and TCRdb's table has in-frame clones only and misses some. The sample lists approximately 260,000 clones, approximately 85% occurring once. The clonotype was recovered from a woman aged 40 to 49 in good health and CMV-seropositive. Material: PBMCs. The chain recombines TRBV4-3 with TRBJ1-4; D is perhaps TRBD1 (6 bases). This CDR3 is CASSPITGGPELFF. As DNA, the CDR3 is TGCGCCAGCAGCCCCATAACGGGGGGCCCGGAACTGTTTTTT.